A selection of T cell receptor beta chains follows, all from one sample in a study of Ad26.COV2.S vaccination and SARS-CoV-2 variants. Data came from immunoSEQ multiplex PCR; TCRdb stores just in-frame clones and leaves some out. The data show hundreds of thousands of clones, roughly 90% seen once. This material consisted of peripheral blood, taken in a trial of Ad26.COV2.S vaccine versus placebo. These receptors were obtained from a person aged 18-65 years who received the Ad26.COV2.S COVID-19 vaccine or a placebo. Both conserved end residues are trimmed from each CDR3. Each record gives: J gene, V gene, CDR3 protein.

J gene: TRBJ2-3
V gene: TRBV19
CDR3 protein: ASSPTGTDTQY

J gene: TRBJ2-1
V gene: TRBV7-2
CDR3 protein: ASSLVKMSSEQF

J gene: TRBJ2-7
V gene: TRBV7-8
CDR3 protein: ASSLESFVNEQY

J gene: TRBJ1-2
V gene: TRBV14
CDR3 protein: ASSPFLENYGYT

J gene: TRBJ1-2
V gene: TRBV7-9
CDR3 protein: ASSLMGRWGYT

J gene: TRBJ1-2
V gene: TRBV5-1
CDR3 protein: ASSRLYGVNYGYT

J gene: TRBJ2-7
V gene: TRBV5-1
CDR3 protein: ASSSGQGEQY

J gene: TRBJ2-5
V gene: TRBV24-1
CDR3 protein: ATSGGVGETQY

J gene: TRBJ2-3
V gene: TRBV3-1/TRBV3-2
CDR3 protein: ASSQLRGRGTDTQY

J gene: TRBJ1-1
V gene: TRBV7-3
CDR3 protein: ASSIQGGTEAF

J gene: TRBJ1-2
V gene: TRBV11-2
CDR3 protein: ASSLSGNYGYT

J gene: TRBJ2-7
V gene: TRBV6-1
CDR3 protein: ASSEASRASGRYEQY

J gene: TRBJ2-1
V gene: TRBV15
CDR3 protein: ATSRRGSWGNNEQF

J gene: TRBJ1-6
V gene: TRBV4-3
CDR3 protein: ASSQDKPHSFGTTWRNSPLH

J gene: TRBJ1-3
V gene: TRBV3-1/TRBV3-2
CDR3 protein: ASSQVDSFQGIHSGNTIY

J gene: TRBJ1-6
V gene: TRBV2
CDR3 protein: ASSLSEERNSPLH

J gene: TRBJ1-1
V gene: TRBV18
CDR3 protein: ASSPWGPSTEAF

J gene: TRBJ2-3
V gene: TRBV7-2
CDR3 protein: ASSFGLSVADTQY

J gene: TRBJ2-7
V gene: TRBV19
CDR3 protein: ASRSGLSYEQY

J gene: TRBJ1-2
V gene: TRBV27
CDR3 protein: ASSWDRGYGYT

J gene: TRBJ1-4
V gene: TRBV7-8
CDR3 protein: ASSLRGLSNEKLF

J gene: TRBJ2-1
V gene: TRBV4-2
CDR3 protein: ASSQLYRGSSYNEQF

J gene: TRBJ2-3
V gene: TRBV30
CDR3 protein: AWSGSTDTQY